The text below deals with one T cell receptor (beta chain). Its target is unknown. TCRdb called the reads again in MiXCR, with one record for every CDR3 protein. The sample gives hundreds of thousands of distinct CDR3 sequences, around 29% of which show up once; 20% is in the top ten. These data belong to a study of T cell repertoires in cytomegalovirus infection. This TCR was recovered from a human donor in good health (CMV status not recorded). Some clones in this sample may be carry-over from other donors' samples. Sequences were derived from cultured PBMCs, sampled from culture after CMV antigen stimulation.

The chain's CDR3 is CASSRLRDNYGYTF. CDR3 sequence (DNA): TGTGCCAGCAGCCGACTCCGGGACAACTATGGCTACACCTTC. The chain uses TRBV11-2 and TRBJ1-2, with D possibly being TRBD1 (5 bases). The germline gives CDR1 SGHAT, CDR2 FQNNGV. The CDR3 spans 14 residues. V was clipped by 5 bases and J by 2 bases, with 12 bases between them.